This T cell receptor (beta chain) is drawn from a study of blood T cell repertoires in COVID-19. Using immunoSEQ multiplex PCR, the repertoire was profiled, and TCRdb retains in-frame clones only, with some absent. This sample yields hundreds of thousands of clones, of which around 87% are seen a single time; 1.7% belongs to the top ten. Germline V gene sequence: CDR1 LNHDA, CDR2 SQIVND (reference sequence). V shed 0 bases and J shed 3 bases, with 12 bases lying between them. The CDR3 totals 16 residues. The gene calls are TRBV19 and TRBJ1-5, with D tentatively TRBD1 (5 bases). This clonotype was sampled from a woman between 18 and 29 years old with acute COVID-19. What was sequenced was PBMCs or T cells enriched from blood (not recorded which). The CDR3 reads CASSIDAQVPNQPQHF. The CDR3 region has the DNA TGTGCCAGTAGTATAGACGCACAGGTCCCCAATCAGCCCCAGCATTTT.